This T cell receptor beta chain was retrieved from a study of cytotoxic CD8 clonotypes in ibrutinib-treated CLL. The overall study: Average yields of approximately 260,000 productive templates and tens of thousands of productive rearrangements characterized the samples.

General study results and limits: Before falling back toward baseline at progression, clonality had risen at the time of ibrutinib response. Sampling times, which were not matched between the groups, differed between sustained-remission patients and progressing patients. The public clonotypes identified were infrequent and showed contraction or stability on treatment.

This clone appeared a single time. Its antigen is unidentified. Method: immunoSEQ multiplex PCR; TCRdb's copy keeps in-frame clones and lacks some. The table has more than 20,000 clones, under 80% seen once; the top ten hold 26%. This TCR came from a human donor with chronic lymphocytic leukemia. The specimen was PBMCs, collected before ibrutinib treatment.

CDR3 DNA sequence: TGCGCCAGCAGCTTGGCGGGACAGGGCCACCAAGAGACCCAGTACTTC. This gives the protein CASSLAGQGHQETQYF. This rearrangement joins TRBV5-1 to TRBJ2-5, with 9 bases fitting TRBD1. Germline V gene lookup returns CDR1 SGHRS and CDR2 YFSETQ. CDR3 length: 16 residues. V lost 0 bases to trimming and J lost 0 bases; unmatched junction nucleotides: 3.